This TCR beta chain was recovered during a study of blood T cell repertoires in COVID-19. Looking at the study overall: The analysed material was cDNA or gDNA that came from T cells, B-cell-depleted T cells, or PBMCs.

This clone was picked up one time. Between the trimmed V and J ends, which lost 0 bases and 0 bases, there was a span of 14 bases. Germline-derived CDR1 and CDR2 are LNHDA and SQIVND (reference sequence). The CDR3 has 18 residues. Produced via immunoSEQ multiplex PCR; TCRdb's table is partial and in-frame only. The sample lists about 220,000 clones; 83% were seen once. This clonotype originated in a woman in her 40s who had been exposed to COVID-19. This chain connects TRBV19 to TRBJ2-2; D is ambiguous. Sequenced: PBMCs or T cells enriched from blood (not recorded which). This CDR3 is CASSIDSASFSNTGELFF. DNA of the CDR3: TGTGCCAGTAGTATAGACAGTGCTTCCTTTTCGAACACCGGGGAGCTGTTTTTT.